The following is a TCR beta chain sequence with its context. This sample stems from a study of cytomegalovirus exposure and HLA in healthy donors. 13 Jbeta primers and 60 Vbeta primers were used for the PCR. TCRdb's table, derived via immunoSEQ multiplex PCR, lists solely in-frame clones and lacks some. The sample yields 200,000 or so clones, 55% to 75% seen once. The CDR3 consists of 18 residues. CDR1 is ENHRY, CDR2 SYGVKD, per germline. V was clipped by 7 bases and J by 7 bases; unmatched bases: 13. The TCR sequence derives from a man in his forties or fifties in good health and CMV-seropositive. The sample taken for sequencing was PBMCs. The genes are TRBV10-3 and TRBJ2-2; TRBD2 aligns across 15 bases. The CDR3 sequence is CAITRAGLAGGRVGELFF. The CDR3 nucleotides read TGTGCCATCACCCGAGCAGGACTAGCGGGGGGGCGAGTCGGGGAGCTGTTTTTT.